The 3 T cell receptor beta chains below all came from one sample that was sequenced in a study of T cell repertoires in cytomegalovirus infection. Their specific antigens are unknown. TCRdb reanalysed the reads using MiXCR and keeps one entry per CDR3 protein. The sample shows 70,000 to 95,000 distinct CDR3 sequences, 25% to 35% of them seen only once. Sequencing used CD8+ T cells from cultured PBMCs, obtained from culture after CMV antigen stimulation. All receptors derive from a human donor in good health (CMV status not recorded). Some clones in this sample may be carry-over from other donors' samples.

V gene TRBV4-2 combines with J gene TRBJ1-1; D might be TRBD1 (6 bases). This CDR3 has 17 amino acids. CDR1 is LGHNA and CDR2 is YNFKEQ in the germline V gene. With 1 base removed from V and 1 base from J, the gap between germline ends came to 16 bases. The CDR3, as DNA: TGTGCCAGCAGCCAAGGGGTCCCCACAGGGAAGAACACTGAAGCTTTCTTT. This translates into CASSQGVPTGKNTEAFF.

There are a few counts of this clonotype. V is TRBV28 and J is TRBJ1-2; 9 positions match TRBD1. With 6 bases clipped from V and 6 bases from J, the junction kept 5 bases outside the gene matches. Germline values: CDR1 MDHEN, CDR2 SYDVKM. This CDR3 has 13 amino acids. The CDR3 DNA reads TGTGCCAGCAGCCACAGGGGGCTACATGGCTACACCTTC. It translates to CASSHRGLHGYTF.

Of note for this clonotype: This could be a read error, since a much larger clone is one nucleotide away. The conserved final phenylalanine or tryptophan is absent from the CDR3, which likely points to a read error. The chain links TRBV7-2 to TRBJ2-3; 14 positions agree with TRBD2. This CDR3 comprises 17 residues. Germline trimming cut 4 bases from V and 1 base from J; bases unmatched to any gene: 4. Germline loops: CDR1 SGHTA, CDR2 FQGNSA. The CDR3 sequence is CASSSGLAGGGTDTQYS. CDR3 coding DNA: TGTGCCAGCAGCTCAGGACTAGCGGGGGGTGGCACAGATACGCAGTATTCT.